This T cell receptor beta chain was captured in a study of blood T cell repertoires in COVID-19. The wider study: Samples representing acute and convalescent COVID-19 were sourced from the United States, Italy and Spain. PBMCs, B-cell-depleted T cells, or T cells provided the cDNA or gDNA that made up the material.

In the authors' workflow: Amplification of reference gene primers was used by the study to estimate nucleated cell counts. Using immunoSEQ multiplex PCR, the repertoire was profiled, and TCRdb retains in-frame clones only, with some absent. V, J and clone size are taken as reported in that table, and D and trimming were inferred from the DNA itself. The table shows about 32,000 clones, with roughly 93% occurring only once. The V gene's germline CDR1 is MGHRA and CDR2 YSYEKL. V was shortened by 1 base and J by 7 bases, with 13 bases between the two germline ends. The CDR3 contains 15 residues. The chain is built from TRBV4-1 and TRBJ1-4; no definite D call. The sequence came from a male donor with active COVID-19. The sample taken for sequencing was peripheral blood. The CDR3, as DNA: TGCGCCAGCAGCCAAGTAGTTATGCGGCCTGAAAAACTGTTTTTT. It specifies CASSQVVMRPEKLFF.